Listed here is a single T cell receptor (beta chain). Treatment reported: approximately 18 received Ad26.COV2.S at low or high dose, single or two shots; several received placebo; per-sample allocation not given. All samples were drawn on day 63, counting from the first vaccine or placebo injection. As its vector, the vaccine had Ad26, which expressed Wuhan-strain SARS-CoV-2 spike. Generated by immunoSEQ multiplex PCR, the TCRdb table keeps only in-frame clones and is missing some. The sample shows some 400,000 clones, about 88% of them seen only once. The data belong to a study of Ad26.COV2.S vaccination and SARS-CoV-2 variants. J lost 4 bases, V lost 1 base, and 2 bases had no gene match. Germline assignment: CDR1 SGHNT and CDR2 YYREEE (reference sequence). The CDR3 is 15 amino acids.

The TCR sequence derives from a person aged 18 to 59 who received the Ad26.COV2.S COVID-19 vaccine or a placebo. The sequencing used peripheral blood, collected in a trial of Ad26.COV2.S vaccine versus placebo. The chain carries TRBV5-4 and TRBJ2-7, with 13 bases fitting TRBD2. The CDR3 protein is CASSLRTSGSYEQYF. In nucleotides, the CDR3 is TGTGCCAGCAGCTTGAGGACTAGCGGGAGTTACGAGCAGTACTTC.